This T cell receptor beta chain was captured in a study of early T cells in non-severe SARS-CoV-2 infection (dated by TCRdb to about 2021). As for the study more broadly: TCR sequencing used bulk RNA from unsorted whole blood, so alpha and beta chains could not be paired. What the research found in general, with its limitations: VDJdb matching was skewed toward anti-spike CD8 responses, so virus-specific expansions were likely underestimated and private and CD4 specificities were missed.

The CDR3 runs 12 amino acids, cysteine and phenylalanine included. Only the CDR3 DNA stays, 36 bases, in frame from base 1. Between the V and J ends, shortened by 7 bases and 7 bases respectively, the junction contains 14 bases. CDR1 DFQATT and CDR2 SNEGSKA were looked up in the germline V gene (reference sequence). The study was a case-control design nested within a healthcare worker cohort in London, UK, with weekly nasopharyngeal swab PCR tests and blood sampling. Healthcare workers were recruited between 23 and 31 March 2020, during the week of the UK lockdown, and were followed weekly for up to about 15 weeks. In this sample, this clonotype turned up many times. Its antigen target is currently unknown. The input lacks base qualities; no much larger clone sits a single base away. Libraries were constructed by 5' RACE. TCRdb lists the instrument as NextSeq 500. The TCR library protocol attached unique molecular identifiers to individual cDNA molecules to correct for sequencing error and PCR bias. Both TCR alpha and beta chains were sequenced, and tight co-correlation was observed between alpha and beta sequence abundances in each sample. Processing in the source paper ran as follows. Decombinator V4 was used to perform V gene, J gene and CDR3 annotation of TCR sequences. Expanded TCRs were defined as changing significantly between any two time points under a Poisson model with p below 0.0001. TCR abundances were normalised to the total number of TCRs sequenced per sample and were expressed as counts per million. MAIT TCRs were defined by TRAV1-2 paired with TRAJ12, TRAJ20 or TRAJ33, and iNKT TCRs by TRAV10 paired with TRAJ18. A search of VDJdb, accessed on 1 November 2021, was run for TCRs annotated to CMV, EBV and SARS-CoV-2, with TCRs annotated for multiple antigens excluded. TCRdb passed the public sequencing reads through fastp at Q25 and MiXCR, retaining productive beta sequences. Here each entry gathers all rows of one CDR3 protein and keeps the most common genes and DNA. The V and J calls were not made by the authors but by TCRdb's processing. Present in this sample are tens of thousands of distinct CDR3 sequences, approximately 10% of which were seen just once. Roughly a tenth of the sample is held by the ten biggest clonotypes.

The clonotype originates from an adult who was a healthcare worker with PCR-confirmed SARS-CoV-2 infection or an uninfected control (not recorded which). The sequence links TRBV20-1 to TRBJ2-1; the D gene cannot be named for sure. The source material was whole blood. The sequence in DNA is TGCAGTGTCACTGATAGTGAAAATGAGCAGTTCTTC. Its amino acids are CSVTDSENEQFF.